A selection of T cell receptor beta chains follows, all from one sample in a study of tumour-infiltrating T cells in Burkitt lymphoma. Some clones are missing from TCRdb's copy, which holds only in-frame ones; the method was immunoSEQ multiplex PCR. The sample contains 450 to 550 clones, approximately 96% of which appear only once. What was sequenced was tumor tissue. These receptor sequences come from a human donor with Burkitt lymphoma. Both conserved end residues are part of each CDR3. The D gene is left open where the match is weak. Some rows have no size entry. The others give once, few or many, or a class for an expanded clone.

clone size,J gene,D gene,V gene,CDR3 DNA,CDR3 protein
.,TRBJ2-1,TRBD2,TRBV28,TGTGCCAGCAGTTTCCCCCAACTAGCGGGAATCAATGAGCAGTTCTTC,CASSFPQLAGINEQFF
.,TRBJ2-7,.,TRBV27,TGTGCCAGCAGTTCCCGGGGCTACGAGCAGTACTTC,CASSSRGYEQYF
.,TRBJ2-7,TRBD2,TRBV29-1,TGCAGCGTTGCTACTAGCGGGAATTTGCCAAAGTACTTC,CSVATSGNLPKYF
once,TRBJ2-3,.,TRBV5-1,TGCGCCAGCAGCCCCCCTGACAACACAGATACGCAGTATTTT,CASSPPDNTDTQYF
few,TRBJ1-1,.,TRBV5-6,TGTGCCAGCATCCCCAGGGTTGGAGGCACTGAAGCTTTCTTT,CASIPRVGGTEAFF
.,TRBJ1-2,.,TRBV4-3,TGCGCCAGCAGCCCTATGCGAGGGAGAAACTATGGCTACACCTTC,CASSPMRGRNYGYTF
.,TRBJ2-7,.,TRBV5-1,TGCGCCAGCACTCAGGGCCCGGCGAACTACGAGCAGTACTTC,CASTQGPANYEQYF
.,TRBJ1-4,TRBD1,TRBV7-2,TGTGCCAGCAGCCCTTGGACAGGCGAAAAACTGTTTTTT,CASSPWTGEKLFF
.,TRBJ1-1,.,TRBV15,TGTGCCACCAGCAGAGATCTACGGCGCACTGAAGCTTTCTTT,CATSRDLRRTEAFF
.,TRBJ1-3,.,TRBV7-2,TGTGCCAGCAGCCGCTCGCGGTCTGGAAACACCATATATTTT,CASSRSRSGNTIYF
.,TRBJ2-1,TRBD2,TRBV11-2,TGTGCCAGCAGCCCGTGGACTAGCGGTCCCAATGAGCAGTTCTTC,CASSPWTSGPNEQFF
.,TRBJ2-7,.,TRBV18,TGTGCCAGCTCATTCTCCTACGAGCAGTACTTC,CASSFSYEQYF
.,TRBJ2-7,TRBD1,TRBV30,TGTGCCTGGAGTACACAGGGGGGCTACGAGCAGTACTTC,CAWSTQGGYEQYF
.,TRBJ2-3,TRBD2,TRBV19,TGTGCCAGTAGTTCGCTATTAACTAGCGAATTCACAGATACGCAGTATTTT,CASSSLLTSEFTDTQYF
.,TRBJ1-4,.,TRBV5-1,TGCGCCAGCAGGGAATTCCAGGGCAATAATGAAAAACTGTTTTTT,CASREFQGNNEKLFF
.,TRBJ1-1,.,TRBV2,TGTGCCAGCAGTGAGGACCGCCTGGCTTTCTTT,CASSEDRLAFF
.,TRBJ1-1,.,TRBV5-1,TGCGCCAGCAGCTTGGGCCAGGGGATGGGCACTGAAGCTTTCTTT,CASSLGQGMGTEAFF
.,TRBJ2-7,TRBD2,TRBV30,TGTGCCTGGAGCTATGGACTAGCGGGTTACGAGCAGTACTTC,CAWSYGLAGYEQYF
.,TRBJ2-3,.,TRBV19,TGTGCCAGTAGCGCCCAGGGACTCCGAACAGATACGCAGTATTTT,CASSAQGLRTDTQYF
once,TRBJ1-1,.,TRBV19,TGTGCCAGTAGTATGGGTCTAAAATCTGAAGCTTTCTTT,CASSMGLKSEAFF
once,TRBJ2-2,.,TRBV4-3,TGCGCCAGCAGCCAGGGGGGCCCGGGGGCCGGCACCGGGGAGCTGTTTTTT,CASSQGGPGAGTGELFF
.,TRBJ2-3,TRBD2,TRBV4-1,TGCGCCAGCAGCCAAGAGACTAGCGGGGGCCCAGTCGCAGATACGCAGTATTTT,CASSQETSGGPVADTQYF
.,TRBJ2-1,.,TRBV11-2,TGTGCCAGCAGCTTAGGAGGTAGCTCCTACAATGAGCAGTTCTTC,CASSLGGSSYNEQFF
.,TRBJ2-5,TRBD2,TRBV28,TGTGCCAGCAGTTTACGGAGGGGACTAGCGGGGGCCCAAGAGACCCAGTACTTC,CASSLRRGLAGAQETQYF
.,TRBJ1-5,.,TRBV12-1,TGTGCCAGCAGCGCAAACAGGGGGCAAATTCGCAATCAGCCCCAGCATTTT,CASSANRGQIRNQPQHF
.,TRBJ1-2,.,TRBV30,TGTGCCTGGAGTTGGGGTGAAGGACTGACGGGCTACACCTTC,CAWSWGEGLTGYTF
.,TRBJ2-1,TRBD2,TRBV11-2,TGTGCCAGCAGCTTGACTAGCGGGAGTGTCGCCTACAATGAGCAGTTCTTC,CASSLTSGSVAYNEQFF
.,TRBJ2-5,.,TRBV7-2,TGTGCCAGCAGCTGGGATCAGATACGAGAGACCCAGTACTTC,CASSWDQIRETQYF
.,TRBJ2-7,.,TRBV6-5,TGTGCCAGCAGTCTTGAGATAGGGGCCTACGAGCAGTACTTC,CASSLEIGAYEQYF
.,TRBJ2-3,.,TRBV29-1,TGCAGCGTTTACGGTGTCACAGATACGCAGTATTTT,CSVYGVTDTQYF
.,TRBJ2-1,TRBD2,TRBV27,TGTGCCAGCAGTTCGGGGCGACTAGCGGGCCACAATGAGCAGTTCTTC,CASSSGRLAGHNEQFF
.,TRBJ1-1,.,TRBV7-9,TGTGCCAGCAGCTTAGAGGAGACGACTGAAGCTTTCTTT,CASSLEETTEAFF
once,TRBJ2-7,.,TRBV4-3,TGCGCCAGCAGCCCAGGGACAAACGAGCAGTACTTC,CASSPGTNEQYF
.,TRBJ2-3,TRBD2,TRBV4-3,TGCGCCAGCAGCCAAGCGGGGGGTTCGGCAGATACGCAGTATTTT,CASSQAGGSADTQYF
.,TRBJ2-6,.,TRBV5-1,TGCGCCAGCAGTTGGGGTGTGGGTGATGGGGCCAACGTCCTGACTTTC,CASSWGVGDGANVLTF
.,TRBJ2-3,TRBD2,TRBV6-1,TGTGCCAGCAGTGAAGTCCGGGGGGGCGGGAGCACAGATACGCAGTATTTT,CASSEVRGGGSTDTQYF
.,TRBJ2-1,.,TRBV6-5,TGTGCCAGCAGTTTCGGCGGAGCAGGGACTTACAATGAGCAGTTCTTC,CASSFGGAGTYNEQFF